This T cell receptor (beta chain) was sequenced in a study of a mutant IDH1 vaccine in newly diagnosed glioma. About the study: Earlier treatment was radiotherapy, temozolomide, or both, with most getting both. Visits V12 and V13 fell at weeks 35 and 47, respectively.

The assay was immunoSEQ multiplex PCR, and TCRdb's table has in-frame clones only and misses some. The table shows over 30,000 clones, with around 79% occurring only once. Germline CDR1 LNHDA, CDR2 SQIVND (reference sequence). CDR3 size: 13 residues. V gave up 5 bases and J gave up 5 bases; unmatched junction bases: 6. Regarding time point: week 35, safety follow-up. Each dose of the vaccine consisted of 300 ug of mutant IDH1 20-mer peptide, with topical imiquimod. For this clone: Antigen: not known.

The chain has TRBV19 and TRBJ2-7; TRBD1 aligns across 7 bases. The input for sequencing was PBMCs, taken from a glioma patient whose treatment included an IDH1 peptide vaccine. This clonotype originated in a woman aged 30 to 39 with glioma. Some clones in this sample may be carry-over from other donors' samples. CDR3 nucleotide sequence: TGTGCCAGTAGTCGAACAGGGGAAGACGAGCAGTACTTC. Protein product: CASSRTGEDEQYF.